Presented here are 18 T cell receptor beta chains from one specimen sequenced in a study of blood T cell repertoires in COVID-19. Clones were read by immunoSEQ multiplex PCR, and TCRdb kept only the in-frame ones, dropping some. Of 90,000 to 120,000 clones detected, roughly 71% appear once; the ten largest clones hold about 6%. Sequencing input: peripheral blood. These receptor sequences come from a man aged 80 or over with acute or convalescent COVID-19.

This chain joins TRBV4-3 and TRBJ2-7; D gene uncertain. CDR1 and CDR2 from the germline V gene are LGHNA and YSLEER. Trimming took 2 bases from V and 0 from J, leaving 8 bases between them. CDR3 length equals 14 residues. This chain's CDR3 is CASSQQTGSYEQYF. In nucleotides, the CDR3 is TGCGCCAGCAGCCAACAGACGGGCTCCTACGAGCAGTACTTC.

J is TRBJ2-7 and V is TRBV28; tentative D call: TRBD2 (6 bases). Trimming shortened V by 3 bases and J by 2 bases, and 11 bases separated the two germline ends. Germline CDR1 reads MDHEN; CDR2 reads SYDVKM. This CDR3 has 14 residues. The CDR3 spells CASSFYSGTYEQYF. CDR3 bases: TGTGCCAGCAGTTTCTATAGCGGAACCTACGAGCAGTACTTC.

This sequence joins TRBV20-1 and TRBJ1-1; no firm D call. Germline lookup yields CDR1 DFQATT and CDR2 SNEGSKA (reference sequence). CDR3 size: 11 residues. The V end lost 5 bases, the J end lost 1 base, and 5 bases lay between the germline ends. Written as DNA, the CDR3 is TGCAGTGCTCTGAGGAACACTGAAGCTTTCTTT. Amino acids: CSALRNTEAFF.

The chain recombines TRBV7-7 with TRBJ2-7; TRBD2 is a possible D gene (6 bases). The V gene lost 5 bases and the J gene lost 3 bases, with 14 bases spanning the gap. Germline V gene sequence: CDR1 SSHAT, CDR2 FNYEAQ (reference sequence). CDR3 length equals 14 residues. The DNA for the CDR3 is TGTGCCAGCAGCCGCGGGGCTGACGACTACGAGCAGTACTTC. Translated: CASSRGADDYEQYF.

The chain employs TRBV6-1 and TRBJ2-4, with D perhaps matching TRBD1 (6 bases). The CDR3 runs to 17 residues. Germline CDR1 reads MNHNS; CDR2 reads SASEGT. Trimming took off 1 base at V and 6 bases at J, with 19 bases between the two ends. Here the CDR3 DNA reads TGTGCCAGCAGTGAAGATGGGGGCCACGCCGATAGAAACATTCAGTACTTC. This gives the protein CASSEDGGHADRNIQYF.

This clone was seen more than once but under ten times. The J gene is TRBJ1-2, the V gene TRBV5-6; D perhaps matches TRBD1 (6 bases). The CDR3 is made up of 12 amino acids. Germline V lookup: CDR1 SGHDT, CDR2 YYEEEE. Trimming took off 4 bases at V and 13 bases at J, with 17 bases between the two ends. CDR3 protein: CASSPIGGPTTF. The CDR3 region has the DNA TGTGCCAGCAGCCCCATTGGGGGCCCCACCACCTTC.

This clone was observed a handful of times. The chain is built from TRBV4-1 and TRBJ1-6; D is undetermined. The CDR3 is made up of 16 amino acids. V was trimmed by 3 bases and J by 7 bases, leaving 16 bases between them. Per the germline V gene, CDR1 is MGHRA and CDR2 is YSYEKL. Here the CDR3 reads CASSQVGEGGNSPLHF. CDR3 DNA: TGCGCCAGCAGCCAGGTCGGAGAGGGAGGGAATTCACCCCTCCACTTT.

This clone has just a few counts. CDR3 protein: CASSLAGGRYTGELFF. The CDR3, as DNA: TGTGCCAGCAGCTTGGCGGGCGGGAGGTACACCGGGGAGCTGTTTTTT. The V gene is TRBV5-6, the J gene TRBJ2-2; 8 nucleotides line up with TRBD2. The CDR3 consists of 16 residues. The V gene's germline CDR1 is SGHDT and CDR2 YYEEEE. The V and J ends lost 0 bases and 3 bases, in that order; junction bases with no gene match: 4.

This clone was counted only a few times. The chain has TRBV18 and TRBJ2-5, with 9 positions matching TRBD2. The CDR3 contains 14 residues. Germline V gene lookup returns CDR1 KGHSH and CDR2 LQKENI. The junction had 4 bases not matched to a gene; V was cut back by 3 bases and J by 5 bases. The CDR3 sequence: CASSPIAGAETQYF. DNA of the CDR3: TGTGCCAGCTCACCCATAGCGGGAGCGGAGACCCAGTACTTC.

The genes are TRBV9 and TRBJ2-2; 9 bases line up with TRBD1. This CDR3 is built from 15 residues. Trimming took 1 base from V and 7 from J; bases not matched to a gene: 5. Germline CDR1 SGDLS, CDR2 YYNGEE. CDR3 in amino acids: CASSVSGQGSGELFF. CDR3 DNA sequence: TGTGCCAGCAGCGTATCTGGACAGGGGAGCGGGGAGCTGTTTTTT.

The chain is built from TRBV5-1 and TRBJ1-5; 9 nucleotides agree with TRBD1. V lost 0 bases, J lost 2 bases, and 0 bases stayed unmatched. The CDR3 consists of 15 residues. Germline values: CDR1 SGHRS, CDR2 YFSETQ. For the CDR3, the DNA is TGCGCCAGCAGCTTGGGGACAGGGGGCAATCAGCCCCAGCATTTT. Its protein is CASSLGTGGNQPQHF. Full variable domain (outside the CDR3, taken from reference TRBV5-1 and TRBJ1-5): KAGVTQTPRYLIKTRGQQVTLSCSPISGHRSVSWYQQTPGQGLQFLFEYFSETQRNKGNFPGRFSGRQFSNSRSEMNVSTLELGDSALYLCASSLGTGGNQPQHFGDGTRLSIL.

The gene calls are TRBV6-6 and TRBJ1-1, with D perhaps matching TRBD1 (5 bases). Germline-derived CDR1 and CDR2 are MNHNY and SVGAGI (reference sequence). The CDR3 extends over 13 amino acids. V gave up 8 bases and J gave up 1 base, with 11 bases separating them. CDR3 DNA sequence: TGTGCCAGCGGCGGGGCTAGGAACACTGAAGCTTTCTTT. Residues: CASGGARNTEAFF.

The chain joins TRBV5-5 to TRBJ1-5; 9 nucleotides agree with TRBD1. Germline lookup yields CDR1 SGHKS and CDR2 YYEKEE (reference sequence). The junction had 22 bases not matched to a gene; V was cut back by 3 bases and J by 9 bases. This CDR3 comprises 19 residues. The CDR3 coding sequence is TGTGCCAGCAGCTCAACAGGGGGCTCCTCCCGTAGCAATCATGCGCCCCAGCATTTT. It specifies CASSSTGGSSRSNHAPQHF.

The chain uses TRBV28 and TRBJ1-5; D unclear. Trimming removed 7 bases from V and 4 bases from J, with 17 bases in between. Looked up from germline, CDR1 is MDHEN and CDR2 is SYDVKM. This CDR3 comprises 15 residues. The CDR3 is CASTSPLGPNQPQHF. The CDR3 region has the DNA TGTGCCAGCACCAGTCCCCTAGGCCCGAATCAGCCCCAGCATTTT. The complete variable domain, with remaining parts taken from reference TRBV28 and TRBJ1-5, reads DVKVTQSSRYLVKRTGEKVFLECVQDMDHENMFWYRQDPGLGLRLIYFSYDVKMKEKGDIPEGYSVSREKKERFSLILESASTNQTSMYLCASTSPLGPNQPQHFGDGTRLSIL.

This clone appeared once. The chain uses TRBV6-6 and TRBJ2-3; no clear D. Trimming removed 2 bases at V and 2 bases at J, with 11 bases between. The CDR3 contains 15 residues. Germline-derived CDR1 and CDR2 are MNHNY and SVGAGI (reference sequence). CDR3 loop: CASSYGSFVTDTQYF. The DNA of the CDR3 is TGTGCCAGCAGTTACGGCTCCTTCGTCACAGATACGCAGTATTTT.

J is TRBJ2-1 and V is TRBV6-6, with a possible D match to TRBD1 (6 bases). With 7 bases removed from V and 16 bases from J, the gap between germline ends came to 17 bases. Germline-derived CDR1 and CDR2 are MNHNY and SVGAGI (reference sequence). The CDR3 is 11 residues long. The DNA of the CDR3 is TGTGCCAGCAAGAAAACAGGGTCTCAATTCTTC. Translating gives CASKKTGSQFF.

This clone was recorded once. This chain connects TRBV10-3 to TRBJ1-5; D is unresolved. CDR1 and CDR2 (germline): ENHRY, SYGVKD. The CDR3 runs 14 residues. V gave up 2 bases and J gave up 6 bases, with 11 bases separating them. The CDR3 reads CAISEREDFQPQHF. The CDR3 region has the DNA TGTGCCATCAGTGAGAGAGAGGACTTTCAGCCCCAGCATTTT.

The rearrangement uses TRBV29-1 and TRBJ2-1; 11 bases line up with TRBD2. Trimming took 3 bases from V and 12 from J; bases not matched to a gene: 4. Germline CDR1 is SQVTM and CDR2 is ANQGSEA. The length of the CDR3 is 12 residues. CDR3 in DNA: TGCAGCGTTGAGTCGACTAGCGGGACGCAGTTCTTC. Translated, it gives CSVESTSGTQFF.